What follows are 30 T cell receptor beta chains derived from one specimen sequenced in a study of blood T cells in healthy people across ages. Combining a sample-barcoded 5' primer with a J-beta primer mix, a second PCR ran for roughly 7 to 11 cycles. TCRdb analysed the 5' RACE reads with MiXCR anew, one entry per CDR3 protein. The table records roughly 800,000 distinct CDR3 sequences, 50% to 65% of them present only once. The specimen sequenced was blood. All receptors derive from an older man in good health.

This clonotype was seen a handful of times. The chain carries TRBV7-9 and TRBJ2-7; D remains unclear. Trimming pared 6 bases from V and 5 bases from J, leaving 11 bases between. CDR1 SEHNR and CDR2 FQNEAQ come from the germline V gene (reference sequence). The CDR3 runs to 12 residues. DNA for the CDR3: TGTGCCAGCAGTTCAAACTACCACGAGCAGTACTTC. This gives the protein CASSSNYHEQYF.

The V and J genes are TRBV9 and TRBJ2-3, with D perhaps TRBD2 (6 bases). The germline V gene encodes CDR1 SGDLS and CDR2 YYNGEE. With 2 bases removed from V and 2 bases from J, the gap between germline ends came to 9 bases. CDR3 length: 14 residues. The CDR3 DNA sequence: TGTGCCAGCAGCGTCGGGACTTTCACAGATACGCAGTATTTT. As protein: CASSVGTFTDTQYF.

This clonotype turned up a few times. This CDR3 is CASSYRLAGGPWIVLYEQYF. CDR3 DNA sequence: TGTGCCAGCAGTTACCGACTAGCGGGAGGGCCTTGGATAGTCCTATACGAGCAGTACTTC. V gene TRBV6-5 combines with J gene TRBJ2-7; TRBD2 matches at 14 bases. Per the germline V gene, CDR1 is MNHEY and CDR2 is SVGAGI. This CDR3 comprises 20 residues. V lost 2 bases and J lost 4; bases outside the gene matches: 16.

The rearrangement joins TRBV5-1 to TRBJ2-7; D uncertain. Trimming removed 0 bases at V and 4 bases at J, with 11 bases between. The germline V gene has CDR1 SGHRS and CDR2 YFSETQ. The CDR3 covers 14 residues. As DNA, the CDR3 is TGCGCCAGCAGCTTGGCCGCACAGAATTACGAGCAGTACTTC. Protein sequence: CASSLAAQNYEQYF.

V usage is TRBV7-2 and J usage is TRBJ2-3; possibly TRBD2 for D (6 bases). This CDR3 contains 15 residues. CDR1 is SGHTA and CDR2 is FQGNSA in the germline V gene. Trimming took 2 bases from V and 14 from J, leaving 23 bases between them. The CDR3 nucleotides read TGTGCCAGCAGCTTAAATGGGCGGGAACACAGATACGCGTATTTT. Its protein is CASSLNGREHRYAYF.

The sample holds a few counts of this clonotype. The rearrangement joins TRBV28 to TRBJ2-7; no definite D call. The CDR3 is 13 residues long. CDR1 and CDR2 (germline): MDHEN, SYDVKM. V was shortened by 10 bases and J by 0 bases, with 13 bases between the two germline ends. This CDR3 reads CATLTRRSYEQYF. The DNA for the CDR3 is TGTGCCACCTTAACCAGGCGCTCCTACGAGCAGTACTTC.

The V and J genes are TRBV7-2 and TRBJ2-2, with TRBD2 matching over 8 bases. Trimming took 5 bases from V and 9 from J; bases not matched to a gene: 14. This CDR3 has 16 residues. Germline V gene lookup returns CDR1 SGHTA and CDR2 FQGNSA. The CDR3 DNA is TGTGCCAGCAGCCCAGGGACTAGTCTAGGGTTCAGGGAGCTGTTTTTT. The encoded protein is CASSPGTSLGFRELFF.

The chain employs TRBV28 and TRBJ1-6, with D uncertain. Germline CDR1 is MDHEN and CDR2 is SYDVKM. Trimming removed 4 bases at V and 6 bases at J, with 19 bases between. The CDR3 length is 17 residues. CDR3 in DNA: TGTGCCAGCAGTTCTTGGGGAGGGCGGAAACCTAATTCACCCCTCCACTTT. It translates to CASSSWGGRKPNSPLHF.

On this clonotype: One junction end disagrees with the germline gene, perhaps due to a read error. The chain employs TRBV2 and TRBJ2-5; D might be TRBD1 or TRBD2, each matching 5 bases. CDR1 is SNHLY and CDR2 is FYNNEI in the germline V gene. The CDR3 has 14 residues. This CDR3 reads CASRGDGHQGTQYF. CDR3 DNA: TGTGCCAGCAGGGGGGACGGACACCAAGGGACCCAGTACTTC.

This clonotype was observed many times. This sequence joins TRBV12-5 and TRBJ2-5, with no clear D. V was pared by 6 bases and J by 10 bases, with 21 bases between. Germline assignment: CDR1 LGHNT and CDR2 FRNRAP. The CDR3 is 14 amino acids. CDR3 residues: CASGPDERPRIQYF. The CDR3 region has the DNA TGTGCTAGTGGCCCTGATGAGAGACCGAGGATCCAGTACTTC.

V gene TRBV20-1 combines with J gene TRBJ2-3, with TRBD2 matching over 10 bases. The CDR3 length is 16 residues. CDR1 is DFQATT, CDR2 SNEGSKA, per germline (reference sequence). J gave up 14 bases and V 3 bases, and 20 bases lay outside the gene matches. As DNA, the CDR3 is TGCAGTGCTAGTCCCCTAGCGGGAGATGAGCACAGATACGCGTATTTT. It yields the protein CSASPLAGDEHRYAYF.

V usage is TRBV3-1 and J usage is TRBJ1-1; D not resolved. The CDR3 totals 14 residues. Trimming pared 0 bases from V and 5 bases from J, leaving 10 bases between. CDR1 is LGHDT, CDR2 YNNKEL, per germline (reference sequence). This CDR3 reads CASSQEAERTEAFF. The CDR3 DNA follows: TGTGCCAGCAGCCAAGAAGCCGAGAGAACTGAAGCTTTCTTT.

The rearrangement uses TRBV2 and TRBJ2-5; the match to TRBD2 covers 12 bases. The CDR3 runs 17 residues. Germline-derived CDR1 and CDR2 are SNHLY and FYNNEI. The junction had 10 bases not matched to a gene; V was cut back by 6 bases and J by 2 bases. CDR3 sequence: CASSTAWTSGIQETQYF. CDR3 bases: TGTGCCAGCAGCACAGCCTGGACTAGCGGGATACAAGAGACCCAGTACTTC.

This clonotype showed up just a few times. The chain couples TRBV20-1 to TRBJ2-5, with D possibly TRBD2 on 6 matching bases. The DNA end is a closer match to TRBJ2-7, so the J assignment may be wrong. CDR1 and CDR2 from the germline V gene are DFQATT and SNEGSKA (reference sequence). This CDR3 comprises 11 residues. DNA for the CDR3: TGCAGTGCCCGGAGGGGCTACGAGCAGTACTTC. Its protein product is CSARRGYEQYF.

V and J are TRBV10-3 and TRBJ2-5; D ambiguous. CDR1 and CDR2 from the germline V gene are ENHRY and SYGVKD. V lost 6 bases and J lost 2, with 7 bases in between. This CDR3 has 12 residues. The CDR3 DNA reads TGTGCCATCAGCCAAACACAAGAGACCCAGTACTTC. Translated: CAISQTQETQYF.

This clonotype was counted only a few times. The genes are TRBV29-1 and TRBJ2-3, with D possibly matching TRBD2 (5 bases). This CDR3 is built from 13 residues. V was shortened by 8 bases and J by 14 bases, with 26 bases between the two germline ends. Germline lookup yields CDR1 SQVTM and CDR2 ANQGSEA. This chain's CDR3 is CSSGGPELGDAYF. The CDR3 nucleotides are TGCAGCTCTGGAGGTCCGGAGCTGGGAGACGCGTATTTT.

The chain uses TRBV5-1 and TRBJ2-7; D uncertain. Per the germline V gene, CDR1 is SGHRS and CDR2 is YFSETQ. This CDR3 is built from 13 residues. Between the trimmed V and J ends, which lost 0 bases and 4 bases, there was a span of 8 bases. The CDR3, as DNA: TGCGCCAGCAGCTTGGATCCGGCTTACGAGCAGTACTTC. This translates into CASSLDPAYEQYF.

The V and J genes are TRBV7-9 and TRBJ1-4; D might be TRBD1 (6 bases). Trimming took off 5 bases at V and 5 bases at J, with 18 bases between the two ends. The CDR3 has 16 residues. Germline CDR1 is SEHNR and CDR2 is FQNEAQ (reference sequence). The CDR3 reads CASSVRGADTNEKLFF. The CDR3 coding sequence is TGTGCCAGCAGCGTAAGGGGGGCCGACACCAATGAAAAACTGTTTTTT. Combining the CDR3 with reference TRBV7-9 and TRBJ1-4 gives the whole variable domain DTGVSQNPRHKITKRGQNVTFRCDPISEHNRLYWYRQTLGQGPEFLTYFQNEAQLEKSRLLSDRFSAERPKGSFSTLEIQRTEQGDSAMYLCASSVRGADTNEKLFFGSGTQLSVL.

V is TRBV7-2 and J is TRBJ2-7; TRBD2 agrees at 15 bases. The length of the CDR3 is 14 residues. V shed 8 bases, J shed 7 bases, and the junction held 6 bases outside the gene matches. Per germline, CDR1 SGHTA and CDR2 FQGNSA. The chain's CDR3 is CASRTSGRAVEQYF. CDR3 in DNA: TGTGCCAGCCGGACTAGCGGGAGGGCCGTTGAGCAGTACTTC.

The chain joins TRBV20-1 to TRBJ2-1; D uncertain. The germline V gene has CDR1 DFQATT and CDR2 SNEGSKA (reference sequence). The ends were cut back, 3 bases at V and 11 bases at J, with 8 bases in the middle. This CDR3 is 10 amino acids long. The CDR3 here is CSARDGKQFF. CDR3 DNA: TGCAGTGCTAGGGACGGAAAGCAGTTCTTC.

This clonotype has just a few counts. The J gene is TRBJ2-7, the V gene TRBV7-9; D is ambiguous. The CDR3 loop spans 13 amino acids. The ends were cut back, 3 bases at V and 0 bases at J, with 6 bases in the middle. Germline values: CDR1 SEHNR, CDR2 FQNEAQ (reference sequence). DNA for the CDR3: TGTGCCAGCAGCTTCGCCCACTCCTACGAGCAGTACTTC. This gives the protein CASSFAHSYEQYF.

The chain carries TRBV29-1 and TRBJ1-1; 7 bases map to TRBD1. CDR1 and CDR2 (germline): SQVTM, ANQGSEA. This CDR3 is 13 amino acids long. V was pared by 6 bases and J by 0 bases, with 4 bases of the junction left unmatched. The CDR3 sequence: CSVQTGMNTEAFF. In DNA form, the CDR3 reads TGCAGCGTCCAGACAGGGATGAACACTGAAGCTTTCTTT. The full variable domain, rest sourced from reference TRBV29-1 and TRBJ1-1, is SAVISQKPSRDICQRGTSLTIQCQVDSQVTMMFWYRQQPGQSLTLIATANQGSEATYESGFVIDKFPISRPNLTFSTLTVSNMSPEDSSIYLCSVQTGMNTEAFFGQGTRLTVV.

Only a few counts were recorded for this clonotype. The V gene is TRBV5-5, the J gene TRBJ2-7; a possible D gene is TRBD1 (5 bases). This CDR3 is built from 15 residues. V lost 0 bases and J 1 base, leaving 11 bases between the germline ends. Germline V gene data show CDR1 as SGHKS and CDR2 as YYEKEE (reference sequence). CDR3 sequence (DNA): TGTGCCAGCAGCTTGGGGACACTGGAATCCTACGAGCAGTACTTC. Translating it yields CASSLGTLESYEQYF.

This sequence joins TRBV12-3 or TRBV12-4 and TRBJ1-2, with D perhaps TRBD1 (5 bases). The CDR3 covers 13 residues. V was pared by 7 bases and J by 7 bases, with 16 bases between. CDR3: CASTSGREAGYTF. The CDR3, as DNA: TGTGCCAGCACCTCGGGCAGGGAGGCTGGCTACACCTTC.

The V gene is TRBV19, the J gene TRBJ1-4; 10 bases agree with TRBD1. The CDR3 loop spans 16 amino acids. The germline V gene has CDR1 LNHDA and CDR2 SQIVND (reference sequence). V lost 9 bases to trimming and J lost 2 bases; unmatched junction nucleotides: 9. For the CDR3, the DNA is TGTGCCAGCCGGGACAGGGGATATGGGACTAATGAAAAACTGTTTTTT. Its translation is CASRDRGYGTNEKLFF.

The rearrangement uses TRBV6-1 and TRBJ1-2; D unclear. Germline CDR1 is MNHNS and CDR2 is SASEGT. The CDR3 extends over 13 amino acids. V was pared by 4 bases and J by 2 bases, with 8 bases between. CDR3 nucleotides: TGTGCCAGCAGTGTGAACGACAACTATGGCTACACCTTC. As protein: CASSVNDNYGYTF.

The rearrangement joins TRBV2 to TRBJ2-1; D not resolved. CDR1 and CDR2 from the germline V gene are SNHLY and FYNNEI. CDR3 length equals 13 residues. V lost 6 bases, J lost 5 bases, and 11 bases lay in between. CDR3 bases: TGTGCCAGCAGCCGCAACACTAACAATGAGCAGTTCTTC. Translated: CASSRNTNNEQFF.

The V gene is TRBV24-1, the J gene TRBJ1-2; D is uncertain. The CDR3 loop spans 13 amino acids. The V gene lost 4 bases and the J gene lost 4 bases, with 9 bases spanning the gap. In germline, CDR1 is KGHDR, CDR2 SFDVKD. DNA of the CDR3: TGTGCCACCAGTGACCCGACGGTCTATGGCTACACCTTC. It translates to CATSDPTVYGYTF.

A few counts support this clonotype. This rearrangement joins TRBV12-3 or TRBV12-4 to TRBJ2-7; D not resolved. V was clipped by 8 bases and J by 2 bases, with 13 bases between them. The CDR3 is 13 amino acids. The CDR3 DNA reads TGTGCCAGCCGTTCCTTCCGAGCCTACGAGCAGTACTTC. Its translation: CASRSFRAYEQYF.

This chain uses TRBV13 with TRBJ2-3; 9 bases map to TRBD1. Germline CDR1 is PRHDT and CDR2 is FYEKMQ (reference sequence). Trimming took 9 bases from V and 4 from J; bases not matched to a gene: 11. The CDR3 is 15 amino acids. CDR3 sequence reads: CASSAGDRVPDTQYF. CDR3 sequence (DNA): TGTGCCAGTTCCGCGGGGGACAGGGTCCCAGATACGCAGTATTTT.